This TCR beta chain is drawn from a study of identifying expanded T cells in peripheral blood. The germline V gene has CDR1 SGHNT and CDR2 YENEEA. Trimming removed 7 bases from V and 0 bases from J, with 4 bases in between. The CDR3 runs to 13 residues. The protocol was immunoSEQ multiplex PCR, while the TCRdb copy is restricted to in-frame clones and leaves out a portion. The sample has about 90,000 clones, more than 75% seen once. The TCR comes from a person aged 18 to 69 in good health. The V and J genes are TRBV11-3 and TRBJ1-6; D remains unclear. The sample comprised blood. The CDR3 loop is CASTSSYNSPLHF. CDR3 nucleotide sequence: TGTGCCAGCACCAGCTCCTATAATTCACCCCTCCACTTT.